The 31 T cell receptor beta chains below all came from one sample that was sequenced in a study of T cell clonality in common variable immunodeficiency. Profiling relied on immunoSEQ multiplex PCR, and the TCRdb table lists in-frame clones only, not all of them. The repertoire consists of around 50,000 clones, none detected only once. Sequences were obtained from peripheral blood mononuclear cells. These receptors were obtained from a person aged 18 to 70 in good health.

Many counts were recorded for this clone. Partial CDR3 DNA: TGCGCCAGCAGCTGGGACTCTAAGCACAATGAG. Its protein product is CASSWDSKHNE. The CDR3 in full is CASSWDSKHNEQFF. This rearrangement joins TRBV5-1 to TRBJ2-1, with D possibly matching TRBD2 (6 bases). The read finishes 3 residues shy of the CDR3 end, and the germline J gene is used to complete it. Trimming pared 3 bases from V and 5 bases from J, leaving 12 bases between. CDR1 is SGHRS and CDR2 is YFSETQ in the germline V gene. The CDR3 runs to 14 residues.

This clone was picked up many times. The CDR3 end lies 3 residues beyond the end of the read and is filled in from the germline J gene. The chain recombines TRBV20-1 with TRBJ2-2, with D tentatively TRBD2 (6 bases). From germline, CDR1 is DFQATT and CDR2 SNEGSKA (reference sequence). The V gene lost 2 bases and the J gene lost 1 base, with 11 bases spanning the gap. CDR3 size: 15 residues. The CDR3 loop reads CSARRRVENTGELFF. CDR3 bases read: TGCAGTGCTAGACGGAGGGTGGAGAACACCGGGGAG.

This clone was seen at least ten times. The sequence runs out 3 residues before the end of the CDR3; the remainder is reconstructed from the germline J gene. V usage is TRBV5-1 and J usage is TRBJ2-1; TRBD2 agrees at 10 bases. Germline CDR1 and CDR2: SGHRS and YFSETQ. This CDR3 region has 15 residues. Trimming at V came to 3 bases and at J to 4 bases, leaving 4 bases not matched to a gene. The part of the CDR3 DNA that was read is TGCGCCAGCAGCTGGAGCGGGGGGGAATACAATGAG. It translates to CASSWSGGEYNE. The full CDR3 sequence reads CASSWSGGEYNEQFF. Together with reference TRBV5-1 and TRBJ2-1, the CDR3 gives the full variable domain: KAGVTQTPRYLIKTRGQQVTLSCSPISGHRSVSWYQQTPGQGLQFLFEYFSETQRNKGNFPGRFSGRQFSNSRSEMNVSTLELGDSALYLCASSWSGGEYNEQFFGPGTRLTVL.

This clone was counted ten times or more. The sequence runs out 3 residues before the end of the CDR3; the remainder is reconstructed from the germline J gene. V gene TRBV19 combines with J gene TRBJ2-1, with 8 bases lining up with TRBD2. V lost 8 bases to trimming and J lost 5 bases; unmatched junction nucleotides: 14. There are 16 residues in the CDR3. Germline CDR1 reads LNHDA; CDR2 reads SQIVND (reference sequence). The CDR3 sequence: CASAIPGASGHNEQFF. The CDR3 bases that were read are TGTGCCAGTGCGATCCCGGGGGCTAGCGGGCACAATGAG.

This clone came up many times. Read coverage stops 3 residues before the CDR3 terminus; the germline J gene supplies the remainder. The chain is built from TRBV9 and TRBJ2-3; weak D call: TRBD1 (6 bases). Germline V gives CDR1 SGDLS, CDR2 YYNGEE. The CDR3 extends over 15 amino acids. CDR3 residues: CASSATGSGEETQYF. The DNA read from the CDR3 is TGTGCCAGCAGTGCAACAGGGTCGGGTGAAGAGACG.

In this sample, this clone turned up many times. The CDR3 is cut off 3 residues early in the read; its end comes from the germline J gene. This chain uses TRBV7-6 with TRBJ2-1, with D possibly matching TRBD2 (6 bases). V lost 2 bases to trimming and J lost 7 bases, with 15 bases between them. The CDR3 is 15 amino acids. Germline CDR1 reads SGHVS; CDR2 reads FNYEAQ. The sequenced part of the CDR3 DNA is TGTGCCAGCAGCTTAATAAGAGGGAGCGGGAATGAG. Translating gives CASSLIRGSGNE. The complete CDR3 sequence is CASSLIRGSGNEQFF.

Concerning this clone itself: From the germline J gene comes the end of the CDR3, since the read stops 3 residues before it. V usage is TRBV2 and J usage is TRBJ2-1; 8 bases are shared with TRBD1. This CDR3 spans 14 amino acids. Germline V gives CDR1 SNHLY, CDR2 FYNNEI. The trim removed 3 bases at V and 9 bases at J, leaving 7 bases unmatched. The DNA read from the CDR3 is TGTGCCAGCAGTGATGAGCAGGGGGCTCGTGAG. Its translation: CASSDEQGARE. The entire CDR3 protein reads CASSDEQGAREQFF.

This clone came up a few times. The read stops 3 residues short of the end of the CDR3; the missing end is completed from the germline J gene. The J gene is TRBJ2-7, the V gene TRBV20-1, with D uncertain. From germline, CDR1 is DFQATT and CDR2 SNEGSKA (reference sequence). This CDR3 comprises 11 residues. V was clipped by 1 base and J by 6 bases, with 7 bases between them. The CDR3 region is CSARAGGEQYF. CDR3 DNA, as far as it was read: TGCAGTGCTAGAGCGGGTGGCGAG.

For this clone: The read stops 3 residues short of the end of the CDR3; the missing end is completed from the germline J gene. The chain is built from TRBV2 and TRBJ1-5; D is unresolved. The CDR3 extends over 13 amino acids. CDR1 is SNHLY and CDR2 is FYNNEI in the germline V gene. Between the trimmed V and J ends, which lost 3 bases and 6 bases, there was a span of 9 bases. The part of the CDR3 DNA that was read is TGTGCCAGCAGTGAGGAGAGGGTTCAGCCC. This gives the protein CASSEERVQP. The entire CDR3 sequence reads CASSEERVQPQHF.

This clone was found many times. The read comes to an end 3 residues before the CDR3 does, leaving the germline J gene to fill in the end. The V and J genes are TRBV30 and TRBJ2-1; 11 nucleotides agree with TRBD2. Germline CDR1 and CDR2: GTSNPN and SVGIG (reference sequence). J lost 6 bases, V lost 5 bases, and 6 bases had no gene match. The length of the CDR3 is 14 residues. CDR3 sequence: CAWDKGLAANEQFF. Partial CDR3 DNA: TGTGCCTGGGACAAGGGACTAGCGGCCAATGAG. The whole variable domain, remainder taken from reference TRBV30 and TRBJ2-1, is SQTIHQWPATLVQPVGSPLSLECTVEGTSNPNLYWYRQAAGRGLQLLFYSVGIGQISSEVPQNLSASRPQDRQFILSSKKLLLSDSGFYLCAWDKGLAANEQFFGPGTRLTVL.

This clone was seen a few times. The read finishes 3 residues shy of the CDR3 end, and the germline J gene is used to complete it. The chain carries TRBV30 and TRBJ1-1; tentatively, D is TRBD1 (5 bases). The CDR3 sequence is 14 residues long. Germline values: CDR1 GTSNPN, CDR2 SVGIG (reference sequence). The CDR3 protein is CASDLGLARGTAFF. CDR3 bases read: TGTGCCTCAGACCTTGGACTAGCTCGGGGGACC.

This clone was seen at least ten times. CDR3 sequence: CASSPRRKKQGMADEQYF. The sequenced CDR3 bases are TGTGCCAGCTCACCACGGAGGAAGAAACAGGGAATGGCCGACGAG. The chain combines TRBV18 with TRBJ2-7; D is perhaps TRBD1 (6 bases). The read falls 3 residues short of the CDR3 end, and the missing part is taken from the germline J gene. V lost 1 base and J 5 bases, leaving 24 bases between the germline ends. Germline loops: CDR1 KGHSH, CDR2 LQKENI. The CDR3 totals 18 residues.

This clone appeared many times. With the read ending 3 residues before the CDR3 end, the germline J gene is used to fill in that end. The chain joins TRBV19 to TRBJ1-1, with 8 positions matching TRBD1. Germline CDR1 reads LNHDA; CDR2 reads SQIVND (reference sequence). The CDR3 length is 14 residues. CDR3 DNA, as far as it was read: TGTGCCAGTAGTATACCAGGGGGCAGGGTGGAG. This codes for CASSIPGGRVE. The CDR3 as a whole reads CASSIPGGRVEAFF.

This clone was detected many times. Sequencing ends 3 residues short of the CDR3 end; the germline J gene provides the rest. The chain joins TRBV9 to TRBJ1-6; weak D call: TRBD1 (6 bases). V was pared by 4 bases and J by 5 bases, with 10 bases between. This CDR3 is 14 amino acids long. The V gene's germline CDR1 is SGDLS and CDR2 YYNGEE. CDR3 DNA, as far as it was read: TGTGCCAGCAGCCCACAGGGTAATAATTCACCC. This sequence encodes CASSPQGNNSP. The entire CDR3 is CASSPQGNNSPLHF.

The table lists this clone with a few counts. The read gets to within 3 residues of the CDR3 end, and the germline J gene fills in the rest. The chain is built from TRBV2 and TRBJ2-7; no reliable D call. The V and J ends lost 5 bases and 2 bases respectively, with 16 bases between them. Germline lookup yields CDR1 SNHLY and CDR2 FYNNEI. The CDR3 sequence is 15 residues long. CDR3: CASSSRQKATYEQYF. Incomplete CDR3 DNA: TGTGCCAGCAGTAGTCGACAAAAAGCCACCTACGAG.

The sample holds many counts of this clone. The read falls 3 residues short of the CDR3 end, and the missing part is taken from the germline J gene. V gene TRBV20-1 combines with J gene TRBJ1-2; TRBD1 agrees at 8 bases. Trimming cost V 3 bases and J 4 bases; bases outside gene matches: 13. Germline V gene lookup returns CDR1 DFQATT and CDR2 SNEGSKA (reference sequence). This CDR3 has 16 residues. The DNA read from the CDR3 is TGCAGTGCTAGTAGGAGGAGTCAGGGGGCGAGCTATGGC. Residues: CSASRRSQGASYG. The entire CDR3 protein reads CSASRRSQGASYGYTF.

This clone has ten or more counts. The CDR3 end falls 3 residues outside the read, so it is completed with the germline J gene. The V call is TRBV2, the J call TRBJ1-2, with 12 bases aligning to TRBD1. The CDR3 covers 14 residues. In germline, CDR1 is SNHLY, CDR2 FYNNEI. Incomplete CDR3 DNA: TGTGCCAGCCTAAAGGGACAGGGGGCGCGCGGC. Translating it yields CASLKGQGARG. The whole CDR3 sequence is CASLKGQGARGYTF.

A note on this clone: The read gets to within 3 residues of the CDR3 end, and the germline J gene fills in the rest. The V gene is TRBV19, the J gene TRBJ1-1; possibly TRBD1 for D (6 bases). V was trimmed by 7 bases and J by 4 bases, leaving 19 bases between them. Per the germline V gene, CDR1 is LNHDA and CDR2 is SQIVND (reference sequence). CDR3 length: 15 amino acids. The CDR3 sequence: CASTDGTFEVTEAFF. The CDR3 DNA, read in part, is TGTGCCAGTACCGACGGGACATTCGAGGTCACTGAA.

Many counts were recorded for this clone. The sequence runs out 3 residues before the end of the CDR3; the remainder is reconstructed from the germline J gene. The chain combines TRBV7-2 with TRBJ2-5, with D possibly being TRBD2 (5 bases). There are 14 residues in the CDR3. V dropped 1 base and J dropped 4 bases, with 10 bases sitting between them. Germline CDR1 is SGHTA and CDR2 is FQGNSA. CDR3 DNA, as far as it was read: TGTGCCAGCAGCTTAGGAGGGCCGGTAGAGACC. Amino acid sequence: CASSLGGPVET. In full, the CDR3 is CASSLGGPVETQYF.

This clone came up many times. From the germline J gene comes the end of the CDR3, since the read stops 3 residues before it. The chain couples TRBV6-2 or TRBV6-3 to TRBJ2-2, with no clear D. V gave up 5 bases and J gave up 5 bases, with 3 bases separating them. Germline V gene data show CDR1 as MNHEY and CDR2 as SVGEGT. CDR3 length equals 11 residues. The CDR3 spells CASSRTGELFF. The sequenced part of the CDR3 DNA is TGTGCCAGCAGTCGGACCGGGGAG.

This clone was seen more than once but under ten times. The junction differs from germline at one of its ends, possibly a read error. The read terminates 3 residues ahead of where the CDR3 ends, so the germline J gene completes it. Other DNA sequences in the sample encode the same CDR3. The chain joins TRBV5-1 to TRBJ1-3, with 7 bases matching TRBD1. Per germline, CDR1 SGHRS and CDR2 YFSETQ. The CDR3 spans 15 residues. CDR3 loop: CASSLHDRVVNTIYF. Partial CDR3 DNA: TGCGCCAGCAGCTTACACGACAGGGTTGTTAACACG.

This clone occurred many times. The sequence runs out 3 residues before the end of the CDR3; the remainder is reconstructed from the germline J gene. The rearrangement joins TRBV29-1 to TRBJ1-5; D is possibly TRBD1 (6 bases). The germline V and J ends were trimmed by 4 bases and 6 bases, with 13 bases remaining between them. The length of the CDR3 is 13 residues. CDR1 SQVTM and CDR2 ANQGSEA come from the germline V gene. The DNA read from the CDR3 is TGCAGCGTTGCCAGGGGTGTTGGTCAGCCC. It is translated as CSVARGVGQP. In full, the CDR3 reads CSVARGVGQPQHF.

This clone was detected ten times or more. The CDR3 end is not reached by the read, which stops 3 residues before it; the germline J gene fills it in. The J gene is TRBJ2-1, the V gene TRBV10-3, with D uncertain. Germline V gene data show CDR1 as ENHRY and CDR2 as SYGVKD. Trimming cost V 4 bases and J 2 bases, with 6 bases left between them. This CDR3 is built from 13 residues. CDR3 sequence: CAISGAPYNEQFF. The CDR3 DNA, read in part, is TGTGCCATCAGTGGAGCGCCCTACAATGAG.

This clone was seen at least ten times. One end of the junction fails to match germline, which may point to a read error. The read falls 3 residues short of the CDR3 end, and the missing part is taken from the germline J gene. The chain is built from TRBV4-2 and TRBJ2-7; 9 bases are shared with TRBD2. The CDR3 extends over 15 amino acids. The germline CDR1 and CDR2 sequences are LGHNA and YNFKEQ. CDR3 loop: CASSPWAGGHYEQYF. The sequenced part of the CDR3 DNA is TGCGCCAGCAGTCCCTGGGCGGGAGGGCATTACGAG.

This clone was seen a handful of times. The part of the CDR3 DNA that was read is TGTGCCAGCAGCAGGGCGGCAGGGGCTGGTGGT. Residues: CASSRAAGAGG. The complete CDR3 protein is CASSRAAGAGGQYF. The genes are TRBV7-9 and TRBJ2-4; possible D gene TRBD1, 6 bases. The CDR3 extends 3 residues past the end of the read, so its final part is completed from the germline J gene. CDR3 length: 14 amino acids. The germline V gene has CDR1 SEHNR and CDR2 FQNEAQ (reference sequence).

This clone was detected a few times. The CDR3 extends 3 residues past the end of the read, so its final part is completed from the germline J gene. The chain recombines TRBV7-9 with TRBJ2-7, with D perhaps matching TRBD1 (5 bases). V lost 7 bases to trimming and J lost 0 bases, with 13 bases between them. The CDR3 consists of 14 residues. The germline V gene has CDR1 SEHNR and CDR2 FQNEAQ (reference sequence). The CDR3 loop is CASTDSLHSYEQYF. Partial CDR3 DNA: TGTGCCAGCACCGACAGTCTACACTCCTACGAG.

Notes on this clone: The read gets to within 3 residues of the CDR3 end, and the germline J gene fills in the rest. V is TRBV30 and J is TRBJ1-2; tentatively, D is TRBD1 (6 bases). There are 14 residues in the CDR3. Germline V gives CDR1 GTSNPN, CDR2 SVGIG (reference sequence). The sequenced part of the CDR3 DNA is TGTGCCTGGAGCCGGGACATGAGCACAGATACC. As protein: CAWSRDMSTDT. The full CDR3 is CAWSRDMSTDTYTF.

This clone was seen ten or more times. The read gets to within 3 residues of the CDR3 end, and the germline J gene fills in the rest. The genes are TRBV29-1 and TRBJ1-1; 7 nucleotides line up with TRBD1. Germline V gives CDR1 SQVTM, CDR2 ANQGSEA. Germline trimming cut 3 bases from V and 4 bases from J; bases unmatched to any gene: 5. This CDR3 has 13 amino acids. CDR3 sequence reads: CSVDQGVGTEAFF. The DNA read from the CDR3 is TGCAGCGTTGATCAGGGGGTGGGCACTGAA.

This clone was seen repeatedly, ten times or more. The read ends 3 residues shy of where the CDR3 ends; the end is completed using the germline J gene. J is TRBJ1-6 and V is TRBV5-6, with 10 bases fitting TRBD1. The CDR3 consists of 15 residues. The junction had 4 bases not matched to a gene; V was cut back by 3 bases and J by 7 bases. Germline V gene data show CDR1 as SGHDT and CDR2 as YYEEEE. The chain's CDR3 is CASSYPGQGNSPLHF. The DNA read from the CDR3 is TGTGCCAGCAGCTATCCGGGACAGGGGAATTCACCC. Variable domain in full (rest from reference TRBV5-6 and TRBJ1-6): DAGVTQSPTHLIKTRGQQVTLRCSPKSGHDTVSWYQQALGQGPQFIFQYYEEEERQRGNFPDRFSGHQFPNYSSELNVNALLLGDSALYLCASSYPGQGNSPLHFGNGTRLTVT.

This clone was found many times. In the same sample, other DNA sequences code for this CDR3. The CDR3 loop is CASSTTFSSGNTIYF. The sequenced CDR3 bases are TGTGCCAGTAGTACGACATTCAGCTCTGGAAACACC. The chain has TRBV19 and TRBJ1-3; D unresolved. Sequencing ends 3 residues short of the CDR3 end; the germline J gene provides the rest. The CDR3 runs to 15 residues. Looked up from germline, CDR1 is LNHDA and CDR2 is SQIVND (reference sequence). With 4 bases removed from V and 0 bases from J, the gap between germline ends came to 10 bases. The full variable domain, in which reference TRBV19 and TRBJ1-3 provide the parts outside the CDR3, is DGGITQSPKYLFRKEGQNVTLSCEQNLNHDAMYWYRQDPGQGLRLIYYSQIVNDFQKGDIAEGYSVSREKKESFPLTVTSAQKNPTAFYLCASSTTFSSGNTIYFGEGSWLTVV.

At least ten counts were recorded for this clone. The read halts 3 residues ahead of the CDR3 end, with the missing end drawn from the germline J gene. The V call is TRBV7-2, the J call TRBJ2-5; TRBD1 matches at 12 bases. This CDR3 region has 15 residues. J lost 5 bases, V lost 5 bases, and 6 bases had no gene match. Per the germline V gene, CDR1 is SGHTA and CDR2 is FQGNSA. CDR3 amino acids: CASSPGDRGRETQYF. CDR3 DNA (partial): TGTGCCAGCAGCCCGGGGGACAGGGGGCGGGAGACC. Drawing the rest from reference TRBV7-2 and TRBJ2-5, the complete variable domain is GAGVSQSPSNKVTEKGKDVELRCDPISGHTALYWYRQSLGQGLEFLIYFQGNSAPDKSGLPSDRFSAERTGGSVSTLTIQRTQQEDSAVYLCASSPGDRGRETQYFGPGTRLLVL.